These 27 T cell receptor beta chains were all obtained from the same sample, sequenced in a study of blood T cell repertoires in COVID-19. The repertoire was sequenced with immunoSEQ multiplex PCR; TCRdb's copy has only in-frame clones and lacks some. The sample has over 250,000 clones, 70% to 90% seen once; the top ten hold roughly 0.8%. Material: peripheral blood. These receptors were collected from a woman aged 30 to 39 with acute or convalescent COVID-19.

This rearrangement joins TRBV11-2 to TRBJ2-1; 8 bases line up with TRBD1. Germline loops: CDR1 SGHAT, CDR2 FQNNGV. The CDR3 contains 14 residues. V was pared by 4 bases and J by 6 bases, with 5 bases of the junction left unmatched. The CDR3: CASSWTGRVNEQFF. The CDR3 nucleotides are TGTGCCAGCAGCTGGACAGGGCGAGTCAATGAGCAGTTCTTC.

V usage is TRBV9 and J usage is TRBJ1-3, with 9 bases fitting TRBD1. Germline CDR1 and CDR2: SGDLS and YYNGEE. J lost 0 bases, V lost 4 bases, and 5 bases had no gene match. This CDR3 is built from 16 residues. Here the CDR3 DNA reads TGTGCCAGCAGCCCCCGACAGGGGGGCTCTGGAAACACCATATATTTT. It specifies CASSPRQGGSGNTIYF.

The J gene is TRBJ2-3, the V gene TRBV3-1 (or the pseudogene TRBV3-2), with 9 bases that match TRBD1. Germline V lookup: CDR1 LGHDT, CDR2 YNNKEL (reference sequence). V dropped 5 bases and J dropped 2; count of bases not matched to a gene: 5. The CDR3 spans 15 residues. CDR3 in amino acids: CASSFRTGATDTQYF. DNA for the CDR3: TGTGCCAGCAGCTTCAGGACAGGGGCCACAGATACGCAGTATTTT.

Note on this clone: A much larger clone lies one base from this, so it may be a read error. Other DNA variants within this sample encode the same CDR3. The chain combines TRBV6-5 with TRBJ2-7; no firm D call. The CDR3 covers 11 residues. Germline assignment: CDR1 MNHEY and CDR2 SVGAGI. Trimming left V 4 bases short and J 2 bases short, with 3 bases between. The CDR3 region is CASSSAYEQYF. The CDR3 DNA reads TGTGCCAGCAGTTCAGCCTACGAGCAGTACTTC.

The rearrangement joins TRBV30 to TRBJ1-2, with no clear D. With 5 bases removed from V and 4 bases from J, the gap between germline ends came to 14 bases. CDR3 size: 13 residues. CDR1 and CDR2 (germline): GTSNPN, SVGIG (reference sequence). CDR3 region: CAWDSGIFYGYTF. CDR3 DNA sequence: TGTGCCTGGGATTCCGGGATCTTCTATGGCTACACCTTC.

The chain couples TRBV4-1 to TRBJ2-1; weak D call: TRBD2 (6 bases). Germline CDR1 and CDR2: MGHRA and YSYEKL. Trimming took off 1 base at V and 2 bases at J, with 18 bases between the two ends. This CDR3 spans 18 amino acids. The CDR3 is CASSQVVGVAGPYNEQFF. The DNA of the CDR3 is TGCGCCAGCAGCCAAGTGGTAGGCGTGGCGGGACCCTACAATGAGCAGTTCTTC.

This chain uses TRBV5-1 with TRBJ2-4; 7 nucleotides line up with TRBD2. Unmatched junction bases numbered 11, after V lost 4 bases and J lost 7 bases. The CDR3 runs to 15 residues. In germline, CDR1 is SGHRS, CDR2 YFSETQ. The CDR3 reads CASSPGGSLSNIQYF. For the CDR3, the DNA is TGCGCCAGCAGCCCGGGAGGCAGTTTATCTAACATTCAGTACTTC. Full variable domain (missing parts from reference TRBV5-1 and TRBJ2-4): KAGVTQTPRYLIKTRGQQVTLSCSPISGHRSVSWYQQTPGQGLQFLFEYFSETQRNKGNFPGRFSGRQFSNSRSEMNVSTLELGDSALYLCASSPGGSLSNIQYFGAGTRLSVL.

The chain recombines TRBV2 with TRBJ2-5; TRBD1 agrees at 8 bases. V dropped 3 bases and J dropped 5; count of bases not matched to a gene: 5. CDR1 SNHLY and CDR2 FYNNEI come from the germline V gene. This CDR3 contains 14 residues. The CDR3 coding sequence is TGTGCCAGCAGTGATGGACAGGGCCGGGAGACCCAGTACTTC. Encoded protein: CASSDGQGRETQYF. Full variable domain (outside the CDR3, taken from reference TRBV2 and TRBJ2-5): EPEVTQTPSHQVTQMGQEVILRCVPISNHLYFYWYRQILGQKVEFLVSFYNNEISEKSEIFDDQFSVERPDGSNFTLKIRSTKLEDSAMYFCASSDGQGRETQYFGPGTRLLVL.

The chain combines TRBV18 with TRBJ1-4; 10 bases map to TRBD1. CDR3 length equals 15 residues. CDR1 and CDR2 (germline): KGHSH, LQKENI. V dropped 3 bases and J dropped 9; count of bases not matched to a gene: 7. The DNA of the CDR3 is TGTGCCAGCTCACCGGGACAGGGGACCTCACAAAAACTGTTTTTT. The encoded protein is CASSPGQGTSQKLFF.

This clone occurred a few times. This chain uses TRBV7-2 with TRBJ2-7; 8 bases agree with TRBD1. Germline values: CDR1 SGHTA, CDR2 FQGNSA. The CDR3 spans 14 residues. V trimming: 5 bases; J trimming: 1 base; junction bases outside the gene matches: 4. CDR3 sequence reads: CASSQTGGSYEQYF. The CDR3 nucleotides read TGTGCCAGCAGCCAAACAGGGGGGTCCTACGAGCAGTACTTC.

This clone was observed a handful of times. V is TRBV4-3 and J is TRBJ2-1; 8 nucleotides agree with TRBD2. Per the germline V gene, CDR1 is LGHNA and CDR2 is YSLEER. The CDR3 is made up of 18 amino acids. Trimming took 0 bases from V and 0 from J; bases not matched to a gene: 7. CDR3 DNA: TGCGCCAGCAGCCAAGAAGTGGCTAGCGGGTACTCCTACAATGAGCAGTTCTTC. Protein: CASSQEVASGYSYNEQFF.

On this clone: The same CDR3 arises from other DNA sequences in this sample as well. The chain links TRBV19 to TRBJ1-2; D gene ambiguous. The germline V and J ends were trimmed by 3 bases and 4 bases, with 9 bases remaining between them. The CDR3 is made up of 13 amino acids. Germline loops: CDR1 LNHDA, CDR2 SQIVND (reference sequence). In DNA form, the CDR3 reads TGTGCCAGTAGTATTGGGGAGGGCTATGGCTACACCTTC. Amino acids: CASSIGEGYGYTF. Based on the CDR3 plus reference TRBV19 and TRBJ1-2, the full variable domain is DGGITQSPKYLFRKEGQNVTLSCEQNLNHDAMYWYRQDPGQGLRLIYYSQIVNDFQKGDIAEGYSVSREKKESFPLTVTSAQKNPTAFYLCASSIGEGYGYTFGSGTRLTVV.

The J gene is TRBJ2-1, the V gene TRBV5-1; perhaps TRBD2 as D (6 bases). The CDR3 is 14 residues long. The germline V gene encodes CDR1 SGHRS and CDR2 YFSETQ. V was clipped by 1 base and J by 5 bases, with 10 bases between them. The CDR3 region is CASSLIPGDNEQFF. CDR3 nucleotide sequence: TGCGCCAGCAGCTTGATCCCGGGAGACAATGAGCAGTTCTTC.

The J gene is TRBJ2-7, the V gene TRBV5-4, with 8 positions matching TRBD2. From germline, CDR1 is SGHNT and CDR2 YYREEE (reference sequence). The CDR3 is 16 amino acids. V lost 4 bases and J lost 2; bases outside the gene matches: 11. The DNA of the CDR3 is TGTGCCAGCAGCCCGAACCCCACTAGCGGTCCCTACGAGCAGTACTTC. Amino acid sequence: CASSPNPTSGPYEQYF. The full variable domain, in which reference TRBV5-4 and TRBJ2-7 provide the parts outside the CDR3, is ETGVTQSPTHLIKTRGQQVTLRCSSQSGHNTVSWYQQALGQGPQFIFQYYREEENGRGNFPPRFSGLQFPNYSSELNVNALELDDSALYLCASSPNPTSGPYEQYFGPGTRLTVT.

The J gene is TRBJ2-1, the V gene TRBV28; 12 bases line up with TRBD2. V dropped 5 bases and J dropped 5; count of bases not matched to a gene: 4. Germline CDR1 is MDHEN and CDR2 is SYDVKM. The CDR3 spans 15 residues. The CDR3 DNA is TGTGCCAGCAGTCTAGCGGGAGGGCGCGACAATGAGCAGTTCTTC. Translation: CASSLAGGRDNEQFF.

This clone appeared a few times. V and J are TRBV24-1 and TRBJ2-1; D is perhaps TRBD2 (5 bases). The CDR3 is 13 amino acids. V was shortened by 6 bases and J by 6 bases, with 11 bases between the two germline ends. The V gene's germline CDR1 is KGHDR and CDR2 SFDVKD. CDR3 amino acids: CATSRENGNEQFF. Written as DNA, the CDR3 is TGTGCCACCAGTCGGGAAAACGGCAATGAGCAGTTCTTC.

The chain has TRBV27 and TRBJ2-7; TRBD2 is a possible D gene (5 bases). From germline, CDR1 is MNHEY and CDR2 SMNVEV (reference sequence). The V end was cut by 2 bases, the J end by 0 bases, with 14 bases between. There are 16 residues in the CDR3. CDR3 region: CASSLTGGFSSYEQYF. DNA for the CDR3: TGTGCCAGCAGTTTAACGGGCGGGTTCAGCTCCTACGAGCAGTACTTC.

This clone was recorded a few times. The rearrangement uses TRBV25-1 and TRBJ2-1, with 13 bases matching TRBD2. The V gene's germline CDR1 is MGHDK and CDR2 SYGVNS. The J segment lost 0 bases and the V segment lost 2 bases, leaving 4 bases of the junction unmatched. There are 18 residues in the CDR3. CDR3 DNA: TGTGCCAGCAGTGAAGGGACTAGCGGGGACAGCTCCTACAATGAGCAGTTCTTC. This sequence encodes CASSEGTSGDSSYNEQFF.

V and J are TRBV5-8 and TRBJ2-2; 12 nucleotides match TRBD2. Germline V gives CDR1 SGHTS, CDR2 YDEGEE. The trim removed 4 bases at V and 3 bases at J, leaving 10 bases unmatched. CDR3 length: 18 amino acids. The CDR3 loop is CASSTRLAGVLDTGELFF. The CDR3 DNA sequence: TGTGCCAGCAGCACCAGACTAGCGGGAGTTTTAGACACCGGGGAGCTGTTTTTT.

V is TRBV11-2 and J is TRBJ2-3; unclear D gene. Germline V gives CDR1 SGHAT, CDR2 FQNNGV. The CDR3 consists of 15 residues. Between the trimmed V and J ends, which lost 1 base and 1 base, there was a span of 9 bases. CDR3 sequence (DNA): TGTGCCAGCAGCTTAGTAATTCGGGGCACAGATACGCAGTATTTT. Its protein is CASSLVIRGTDTQYF.

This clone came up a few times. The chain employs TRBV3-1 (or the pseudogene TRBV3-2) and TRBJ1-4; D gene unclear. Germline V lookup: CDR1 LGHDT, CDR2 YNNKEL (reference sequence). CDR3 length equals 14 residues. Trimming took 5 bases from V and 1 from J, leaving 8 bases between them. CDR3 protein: CASSETGTNEKLFF. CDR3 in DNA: TGTGCCAGCAGCGAGACTGGAACTAATGAAAAACTGTTTTTT.

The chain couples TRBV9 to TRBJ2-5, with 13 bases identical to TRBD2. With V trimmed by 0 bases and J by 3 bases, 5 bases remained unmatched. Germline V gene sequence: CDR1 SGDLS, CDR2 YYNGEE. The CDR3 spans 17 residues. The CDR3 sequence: CASSVATGLAGEETQYF. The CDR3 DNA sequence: TGTGCCAGCAGCGTAGCTACTGGACTAGCGGGAGAAGAGACCCAGTACTTC.

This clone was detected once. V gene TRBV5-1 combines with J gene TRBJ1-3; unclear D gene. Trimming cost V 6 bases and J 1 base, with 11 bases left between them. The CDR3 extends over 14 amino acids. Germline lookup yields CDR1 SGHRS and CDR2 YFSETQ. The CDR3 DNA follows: TGCGCCAGCACTAATCCCGAATCTGGAAACACCATATATTTT. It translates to CASTNPESGNTIYF. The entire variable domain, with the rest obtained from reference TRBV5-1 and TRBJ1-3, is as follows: KAGVTQTPRYLIKTRGQQVTLSCSPISGHRSVSWYQQTPGQGLQFLFEYFSETQRNKGNFPGRFSGRQFSNSRSEMNVSTLELGDSALYLCASTNPESGNTIYFGEGSWLTVV.

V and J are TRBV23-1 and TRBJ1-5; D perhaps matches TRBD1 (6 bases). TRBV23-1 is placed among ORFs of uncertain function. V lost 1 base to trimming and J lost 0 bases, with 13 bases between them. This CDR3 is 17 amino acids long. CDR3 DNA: TGCGCCAGCAGTCAATATATCAGGGGCCTTAGCAATCAGCCCCAGCATTTT. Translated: CASSQYIRGLSNQPQHF.

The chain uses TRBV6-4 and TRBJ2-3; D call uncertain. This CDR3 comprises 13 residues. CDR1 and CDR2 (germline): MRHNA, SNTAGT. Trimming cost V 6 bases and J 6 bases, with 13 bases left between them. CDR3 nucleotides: TGTGCCAGCAGCGCAGACCCCGGGGATACGCAGTATTTT. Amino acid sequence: CASSADPGDTQYF.

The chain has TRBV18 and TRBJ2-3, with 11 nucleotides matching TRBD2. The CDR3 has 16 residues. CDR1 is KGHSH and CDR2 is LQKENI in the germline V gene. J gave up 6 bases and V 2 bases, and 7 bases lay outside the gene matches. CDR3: CASSPATSGIADTQYF. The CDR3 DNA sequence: TGTGCCAGCTCACCAGCGACTAGCGGGATTGCGGATACGCAGTATTTT. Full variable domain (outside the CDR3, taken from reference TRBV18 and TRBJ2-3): NAGVMQNPRHLVRRRGQEARLRCSPMKGHSHVYWYRQLPEEGLKFMVYLQKENIIDESGMPKERFSAEFPKEGPSILRIQQVVRGDSAAYFCASSPATSGIADTQYFGPGTRLTVL.

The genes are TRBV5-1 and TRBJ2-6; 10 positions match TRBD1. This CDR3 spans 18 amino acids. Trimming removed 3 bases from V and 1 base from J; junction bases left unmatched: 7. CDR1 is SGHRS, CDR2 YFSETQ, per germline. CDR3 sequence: CASSYSGTGASGANVLTF. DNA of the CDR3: TGCGCCAGCAGCTACTCCGGGACAGGGGCGTCTGGGGCCAACGTCCTGACTTTC.